What follows are 19 T cell receptor beta chains derived from one specimen sequenced in a study of cytomegalovirus exposure and HLA in healthy donors. The PCR employed 60 Vbeta primers together with 13 Jbeta primers. Clones were sequenced by immunoSEQ multiplex PCR, and TCRdb holds only the in-frame ones, with some missing. Of about 160,000 clones in the sample, about 83% were seen once. Sequences were obtained from PBMCs. These receptor sequences come from a woman aged 30 to 39 in good health and CMV-seronegative.

This clone was seen a handful of times. The V gene is TRBV14, the J gene TRBJ2-7, with D maybe TRBD1 (5 bases). The CDR3 extends over 15 amino acids. Germline CDR1 reads SGHDN; CDR2 reads FVKESK. The ends were cut back, 4 bases at V and 0 bases at J, with 13 bases in the middle. The CDR3 DNA follows: TGTGCCAGCAGCCGCCGACAGAACCCCTCCTACGAGCAGTACTTC. Its protein is CASSRRQNPSYEQYF.

This chain joins TRBV4-1 and TRBJ1-2; D might be TRBD1 (5 bases). CDR3 length equals 16 residues. Trimming cost V 3 bases and J 2 bases, with 16 bases left between them. The germline V gene has CDR1 MGHRA and CDR2 YSYEKL. CDR3 nucleotides: TGCGCCAGCAGCCAGGCTCAAGGGGCAGGGAACTATGGCTACACCTTC. This codes for CASSQAQGAGNYGYTF.

In this sample, this clone turned up once. V usage is TRBV28 and J usage is TRBJ1-3, with D tentatively TRBD1 (5 bases). Germline V gene sequence: CDR1 MDHEN, CDR2 SYDVKM. The CDR3 length is 11 residues. DNA for the CDR3: TGTACTAGCCGGGGCGGAAACACCATATATTTT. Its protein product is CTSRGGNTIYF. Looking up the rest from reference TRBV28 and TRBJ1-3 gives the full variable domain: DVKVTQSSRYLVKRTGEKVFLECVQDMDHENMFWYRQDPGLGLRLIYFSYDVKMKEKGDIPEGYSVSREKKERFSLILESASTNQTSMYLCTSRGGNTIYFGEGSWLTVV.

This chain joins TRBV11-3 and TRBJ2-5; D not resolved. The J call may be mistaken, given a closer DNA end match to TRBJ2-7. The CDR3 is 10 residues long. Germline lookup yields CDR1 SGHNT and CDR2 YENEEA. CDR3 in DNA: TGTGCCAGCAGTAGTAACGAGCAGTACTTC. Residues: CASSSNEQYF.

The J gene is TRBJ2-3, the V gene TRBV29-1, with 9 bases matching TRBD1. The CDR3 is made up of 15 amino acids. CDR1 and CDR2 (germline): SQVTM, ANQGSEA. V dropped 4 bases and J dropped 2; count of bases not matched to a gene: 7. The CDR3 reads CSVGRDRVHTDTQYF. DNA for the CDR3: TGCAGCGTTGGAAGGGACAGGGTCCACACAGATACGCAGTATTTT.

J is TRBJ2-2 and V is TRBV15; perhaps TRBD1 as D (5 bases). V was clipped by 5 bases and J by 4 bases, with 8 bases between them. From germline, CDR1 is LNHNV and CDR2 YYDKDF (reference sequence). The CDR3 spans 13 residues. CDR3 region: CATSLTVTGELFF. The CDR3 coding sequence is TGTGCCACCAGCTTGACAGTCACCGGGGAGCTGTTTTTT.

V gene TRBV30 combines with J gene TRBJ2-7; TRBD1 matches 8 bases. The germline V gene has CDR1 GTSNPN and CDR2 SVGIG (reference sequence). V lost 7 bases, J lost 5 bases, and 10 bases stayed unmatched. The CDR3 has 13 amino acids. Here the CDR3 reads CALNRGALNEQYF. The CDR3 nucleotides are TGTGCCTTGAACAGGGGGGCGCTTAACGAGCAGTACTTC.

The rearrangement links TRBV5-6 to TRBJ1-1; 7 bases agree with TRBD1. The CDR3 length is 14 residues. J gave up 1 base and V 5 bases, and 5 bases lay outside the gene matches. CDR1 and CDR2 (germline): SGHDT, YYEEEE. CDR3 sequence (DNA): TGTGCCAGCAGGTCTACAGGGGCGAACACTGAAGCTTTCTTT. It is translated as CASRSTGANTEAFF.

The chain couples TRBV19 to TRBJ1-1, with no clear D. The ends were cut back, 3 bases at V and 4 bases at J, with 18 bases in the middle. The CDR3 loop spans 16 amino acids. CDR1 and CDR2 from the germline V gene are LNHDA and SQIVND (reference sequence). CDR3 region: CASSIWVGRSSTEAFF. In DNA form, the CDR3 reads TGTGCCAGTAGTATTTGGGTCGGCAGGTCAAGCACTGAAGCTTTCTTT. The full variable domain, its missing parts supplied by reference TRBV19 and TRBJ1-1, is DGGITQSPKYLFRKEGQNVTLSCEQNLNHDAMYWYRQDPGQGLRLIYYSQIVNDFQKGDIAEGYSVSREKKESFPLTVTSAQKNPTAFYLCASSIWVGRSSTEAFFGQGTRLTVV.

The rearrangement links TRBV5-1 to TRBJ1-1; TRBD1 agrees at 7 bases. Germline trimming cut 1 base from V and 4 bases from J; bases unmatched to any gene: 10. Per germline, CDR1 SGHRS and CDR2 YFSETQ. The CDR3 is 16 amino acids. CDR3 nucleotides: TGCGCCAGCAGCTTGTTTACCGCAGGGGGTATCACTGAAGCTTTCTTT. Protein: CASSLFTAGGITEAFF.

This clone was counted between two and nine times. The genes are TRBV7-2 and TRBJ2-7, with TRBD1 matching 9 bases. Germline V gives CDR1 SGHTA, CDR2 FQGNSA. Trimming cost V 5 bases and J 2 bases; bases outside gene matches: 7. There are 15 residues in the CDR3. The CDR3 loop reads CASSLGTGFPYEQYF. The CDR3 DNA sequence: TGTGCCAGCAGCCTCGGGACAGGGTTCCCCTACGAGCAGTACTTC.

The chain uses TRBV7-2 and TRBJ2-7, with D tentatively TRBD1 (6 bases). V shed 4 bases and J shed 4 bases, with 17 bases lying between them. This CDR3 has 15 amino acids. Germline V gives CDR1 SGHTA, CDR2 FQGNSA. Written as DNA, the CDR3 is TGTGCCAGCAGCTCCTCGGTTGTCGGGACATACGAGCAGTACTTC. Its translation: CASSSSVVGTYEQYF.

The V call is TRBV4-1, the J call TRBJ2-7; tentatively, D is TRBD1 (6 bases). Per germline, CDR1 MGHRA and CDR2 YSYEKL. This CDR3 is 17 amino acids long. With 1 base removed from V and 0 bases from J, the gap between germline ends came to 16 bases. CDR3 DNA sequence: TGCGCCAGCAGCCAAGGTTCCCTCGACAGGAGCTCCTACGAGCAGTACTTC. Encoded protein: CASSQGSLDRSSYEQYF.

In its sample, this clone was seen a few times. The CDR3 sequence is CASSPQTARYF. CDR3 DNA: TGTGCCAGCAGCCCACAGACAGCCAGATACTTC. This rearrangement joins TRBV21-1 to TRBJ2-4; TRBD1, the table's D call, was not compared with the DNA. TRBV21-1 is a listed pseudogene. The CDR3 loop spans 11 amino acids.

The rearrangement joins TRBV29-1 to TRBJ2-1, with unresolved D. Trimming pared 5 bases from V and 4 bases from J, leaving 9 bases between. This CDR3 contains 12 residues. CDR1 and CDR2 (germline): SQVTM, ANQGSEA. The CDR3 region has the DNA TGCAGCGTTCAGAGGTCGTACAATGAGCAGTTCTTC. It translates to CSVQRSYNEQFF.

V gene TRBV7-9 combines with J gene TRBJ1-5; D is uncertain. This CDR3 spans 13 amino acids. CDR1 and CDR2 (germline): SEHNR, FQNEAQ (reference sequence). The V end lost 5 bases, the J end lost 1 base, and 6 bases lay between the germline ends. This CDR3 reads CASSLRSNQPQHF. The CDR3 DNA follows: TGTGCCAGCAGCCTACGGAGCAATCAGCCCCAGCATTTT.

V usage is TRBV5-1 and J usage is TRBJ2-1; D is perhaps TRBD2 (5 bases). Trimming stripped 0 bases from V and 3 bases from J, with 16 bases between. The CDR3 extends over 17 amino acids. CDR1 SGHRS and CDR2 YFSETQ come from the germline V gene. Here the CDR3 DNA reads TGCGCCAGCAGCTTGGAAGCGAGGGAGCTAAGCTACAATGAGCAGTTCTTC. Protein sequence: CASSLEARELSYNEQFF.

V gene TRBV7-2 combines with J gene TRBJ2-7, with 7 bases matching TRBD2. V lost 6 bases, J lost 2 bases, and 7 bases stayed unmatched. From germline, CDR1 is SGHTA and CDR2 FQGNSA. There are 14 residues in the CDR3. CDR3 DNA sequence: TGTGCCAGCAGGAAAGCGGGGCTGACCTACGAGCAGTACTTC. Protein: CASRKAGLTYEQYF.

The chain has TRBV18 and TRBJ1-3; possible D gene TRBD1, 6 bases. Germline assignment: CDR1 KGHSH and CDR2 LQKENI. V was shortened by 3 bases and J by 4 bases, with 16 bases between the two germline ends. CDR3 size: 16 residues. CDR3 nucleotides: TGTGCCAGCTCACCCGAAGGGTCAGGGACAGGAAACACCATATATTTT. It is translated as CASSPEGSGTGNTIYF.